One and the same sample provided the 2 T cell receptor beta chains below, sequenced in a study of T cell changes during pregnancy in multiple sclerosis. TCRdb keeps only in-frame clones here, not all; method: immunoSEQ multiplex PCR. The sample holds 60,000 or so clones, about 93% seen once. Material: CD4+ T cells from peripheral blood mononuclear cells, obtained before pregnancy. The receptor set was obtained from a female donor with multiple sclerosis, enrolled in a pregnancy study.

V and J are TRBV27 and TRBJ2-3; tentative D call: TRBD1 (6 bases). V shed 3 bases and J shed 4 bases, with 14 bases lying between them. CDR3 length equals 15 residues. Germline V lookup: CDR1 MNHEY, CDR2 SMNVEV (reference sequence). The CDR3 region has the DNA TGTGCCAGCAGTTTCTCACAGGGTGGAGCAGATACGCAGTATTTT. It codes for CASSFSQGGADTQYF.

The rearrangement links TRBV5-1 to TRBJ2-2; 9 bases agree with TRBD2. Unmatched junction bases numbered 7, after V lost 6 bases and J lost 4 bases. The length of the CDR3 is 15 residues. The germline V gene encodes CDR1 SGHRS and CDR2 YFSETQ. CDR3 residues: CASMASGDFTGELFF. The CDR3 DNA reads TGCGCCAGCATGGCTAGCGGGGATTTCACCGGGGAGCTGTTTTTT.